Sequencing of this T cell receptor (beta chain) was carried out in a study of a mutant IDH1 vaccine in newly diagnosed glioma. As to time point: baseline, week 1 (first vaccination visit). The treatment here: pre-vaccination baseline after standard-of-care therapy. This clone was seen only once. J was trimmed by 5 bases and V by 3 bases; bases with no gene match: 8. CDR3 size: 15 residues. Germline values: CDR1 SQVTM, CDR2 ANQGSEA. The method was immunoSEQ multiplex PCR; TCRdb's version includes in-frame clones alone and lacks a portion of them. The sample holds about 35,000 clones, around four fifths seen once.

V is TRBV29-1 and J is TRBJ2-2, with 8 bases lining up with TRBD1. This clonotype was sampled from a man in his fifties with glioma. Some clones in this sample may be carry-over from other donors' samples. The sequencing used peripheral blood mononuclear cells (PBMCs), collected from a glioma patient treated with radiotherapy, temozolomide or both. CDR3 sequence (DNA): TGCAGCGTTGATCTCAGGGGGCTCGGTACCGGGGAGCTGTTTTTT. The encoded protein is CSVDLRGLGTGELFF.